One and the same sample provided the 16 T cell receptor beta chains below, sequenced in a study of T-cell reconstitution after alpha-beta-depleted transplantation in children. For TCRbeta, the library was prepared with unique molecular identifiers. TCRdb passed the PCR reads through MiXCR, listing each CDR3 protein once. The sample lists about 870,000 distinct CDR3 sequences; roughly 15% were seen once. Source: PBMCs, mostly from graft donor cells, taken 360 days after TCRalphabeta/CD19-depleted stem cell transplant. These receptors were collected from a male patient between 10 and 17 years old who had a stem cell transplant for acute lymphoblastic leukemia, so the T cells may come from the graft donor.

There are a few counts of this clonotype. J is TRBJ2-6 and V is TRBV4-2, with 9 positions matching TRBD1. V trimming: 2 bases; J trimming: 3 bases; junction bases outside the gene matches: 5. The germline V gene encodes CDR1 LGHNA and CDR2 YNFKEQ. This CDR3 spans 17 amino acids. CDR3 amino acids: CASSQWDRDVGANVLTF. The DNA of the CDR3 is TGTGCCAGCAGCCAATGGGACAGGGATGTTGGGGCCAACGTCCTGACTTTC.

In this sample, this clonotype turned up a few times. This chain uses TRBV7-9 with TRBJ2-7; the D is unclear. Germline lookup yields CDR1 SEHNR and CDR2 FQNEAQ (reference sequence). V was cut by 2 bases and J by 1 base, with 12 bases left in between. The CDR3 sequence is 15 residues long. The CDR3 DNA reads TGTGCCAGCAGCTTATTTGTGGCTAGTTCCTACGAGCAGTACTTC. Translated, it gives CASSLFVASSYEQYF.

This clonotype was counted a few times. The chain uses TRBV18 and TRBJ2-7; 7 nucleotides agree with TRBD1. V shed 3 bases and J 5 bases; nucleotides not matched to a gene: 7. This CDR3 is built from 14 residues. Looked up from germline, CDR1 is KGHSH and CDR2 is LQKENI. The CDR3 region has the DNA TGTGCCAGCTCACCCGACAGGGTAATTGACGAGCAGTACTTC. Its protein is CASSPDRVIDEQYF.

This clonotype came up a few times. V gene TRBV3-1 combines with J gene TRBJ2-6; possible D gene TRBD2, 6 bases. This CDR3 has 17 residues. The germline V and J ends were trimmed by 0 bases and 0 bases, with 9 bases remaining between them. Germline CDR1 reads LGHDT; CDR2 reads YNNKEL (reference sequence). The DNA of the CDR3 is TGTGCCAGCAGCCAAGATAGGAGGGGCTCTGGGGCCAACGTCCTGACTTTC. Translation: CASSQDRRGSGANVLTF.

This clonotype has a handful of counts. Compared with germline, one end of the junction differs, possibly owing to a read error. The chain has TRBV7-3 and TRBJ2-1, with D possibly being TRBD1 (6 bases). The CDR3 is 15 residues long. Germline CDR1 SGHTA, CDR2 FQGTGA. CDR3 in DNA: TGTGCCAGCAGCTTAAATACAGGGCCCTACGATGAGCAGTTCTTC. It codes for CASSLNTGPYDEQFF.

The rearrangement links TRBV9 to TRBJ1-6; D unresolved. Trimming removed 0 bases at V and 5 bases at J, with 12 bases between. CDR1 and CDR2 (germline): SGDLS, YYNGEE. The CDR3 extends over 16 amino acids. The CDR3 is CASSVVGTVDNSPLHF. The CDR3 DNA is TGTGCCAGCAGCGTAGTGGGCACGGTGGATAATTCACCCCTCCACTTT.

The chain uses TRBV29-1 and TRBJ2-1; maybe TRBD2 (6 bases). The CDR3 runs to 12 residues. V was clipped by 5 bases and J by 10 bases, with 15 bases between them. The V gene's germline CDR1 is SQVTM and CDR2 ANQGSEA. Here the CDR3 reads CSVLSNRGEQFF. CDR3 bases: TGCAGCGTTCTGTCAAACCGGGGGGAGCAGTTCTTC.

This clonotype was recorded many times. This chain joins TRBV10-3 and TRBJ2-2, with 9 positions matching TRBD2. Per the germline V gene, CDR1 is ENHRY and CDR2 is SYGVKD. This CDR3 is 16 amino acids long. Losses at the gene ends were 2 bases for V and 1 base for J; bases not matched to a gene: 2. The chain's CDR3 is CAISERAGGNTGELFF. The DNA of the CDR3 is TGTGCCATCAGTGAGCGAGCGGGAGGGAACACCGGGGAGCTGTTTTTT.

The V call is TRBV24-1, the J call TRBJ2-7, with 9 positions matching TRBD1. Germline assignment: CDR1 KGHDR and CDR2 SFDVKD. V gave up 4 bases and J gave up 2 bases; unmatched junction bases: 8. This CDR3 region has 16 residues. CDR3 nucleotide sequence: TGTGCCACCAGTGACGGTACAGGGGGCCTTACCTACGAGCAGTACTTC. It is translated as CATSDGTGGLTYEQYF.

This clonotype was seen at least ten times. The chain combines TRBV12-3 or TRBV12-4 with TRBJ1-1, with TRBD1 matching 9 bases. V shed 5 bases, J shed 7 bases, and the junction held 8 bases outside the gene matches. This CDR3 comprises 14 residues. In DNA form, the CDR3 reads TGTGCCAGCAGTCAGGACAGGGGTGGGTTTGAAGCTTTCTTT. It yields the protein CASSQDRGGFEAFF.

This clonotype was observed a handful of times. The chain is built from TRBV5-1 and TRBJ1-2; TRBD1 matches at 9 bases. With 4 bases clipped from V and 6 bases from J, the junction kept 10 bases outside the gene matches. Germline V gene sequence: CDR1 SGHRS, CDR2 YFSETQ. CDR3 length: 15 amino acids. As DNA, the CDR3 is TGCGCCAGCAGCCAACCGGGACAGGGAGTCCATGGCTACACCTTC. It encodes CASSQPGQGVHGYTF.

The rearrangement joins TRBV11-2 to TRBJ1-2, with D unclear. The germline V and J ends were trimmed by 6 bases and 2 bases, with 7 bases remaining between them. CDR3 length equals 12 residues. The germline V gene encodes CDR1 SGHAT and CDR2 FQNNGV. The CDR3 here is CASSRHNYGYTF. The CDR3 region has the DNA TGTGCCAGCAGTCGCCACAACTATGGCTACACCTTC.

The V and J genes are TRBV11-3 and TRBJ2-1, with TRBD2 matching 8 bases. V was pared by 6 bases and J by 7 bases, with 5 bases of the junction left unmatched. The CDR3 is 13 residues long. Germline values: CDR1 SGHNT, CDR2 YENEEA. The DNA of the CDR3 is TGTGCCAGCAGGCGATCGGGGGGGAATGAGCAGTTCTTC. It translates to CASRRSGGNEQFF.

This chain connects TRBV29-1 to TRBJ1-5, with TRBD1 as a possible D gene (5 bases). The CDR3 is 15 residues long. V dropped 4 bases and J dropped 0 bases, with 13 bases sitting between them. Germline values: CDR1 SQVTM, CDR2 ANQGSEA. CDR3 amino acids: CSVASGTYSNQPQHF. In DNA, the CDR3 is TGCAGCGTTGCCTCCGGGACTTATAGCAATCAGCCCCAGCATTTT.

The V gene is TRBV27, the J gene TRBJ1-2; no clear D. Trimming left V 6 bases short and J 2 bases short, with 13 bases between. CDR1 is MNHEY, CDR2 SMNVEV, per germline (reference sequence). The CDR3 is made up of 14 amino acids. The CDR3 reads CASSTKTANYGYTF. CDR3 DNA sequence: TGTGCCAGCAGCACGAAGACGGCCAACTATGGCTACACCTTC.

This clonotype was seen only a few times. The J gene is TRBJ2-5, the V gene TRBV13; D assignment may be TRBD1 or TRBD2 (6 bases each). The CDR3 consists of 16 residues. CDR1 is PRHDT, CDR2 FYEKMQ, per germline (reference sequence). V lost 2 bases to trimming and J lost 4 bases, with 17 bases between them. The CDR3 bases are TGTGCCAGCAGCTTAAATAGGGGGGAGACTACAGAGACCCAGTACTTC. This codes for CASSLNRGETTETQYF.